What follows are 2 T cell receptor beta chains derived from one specimen sequenced in a study of T-cell reconstitution after alpha-beta-depleted transplantation in children. Unique molecular identifiers were built into the TCRbeta library. TCRdb independently ran MiXCR on the PCR reads; one entry per CDR3 protein. This sample yields a few hundred thousand distinct CDR3 sequences, of which 25% to 30% are seen a single time; approximately 39% belongs to the top ten. The sample in question was PBMCs, obtained before TCRalphabeta/CD19-depleted stem cell transplant. The receptor set was obtained from a boy younger than two with Wiskott-Aldrich syndrome, due to receive a stem cell transplant.

The chain couples TRBV5-1 to TRBJ2-6, with D unclear. Trimming cost V 6 bases and J 0 bases, with 19 bases left between them. From germline, CDR1 is SGHRS and CDR2 YFSETQ. This CDR3 comprises 18 residues. The CDR3 bases are TGCGCCAGCACTTCACAGTCTTACCAACTCTCTGGGGCCAACGTCCTGACTTTC. Protein: CASTSQSYQLSGANVLTF.

This clonotype was observed a handful of times. J is TRBJ2-3 and V is TRBV24-1, with a weak D call TRBD2 (5 bases). Trimming left V 4 bases short and J 4 bases short, with 11 bases between. Germline V CDR1 and CDR2: KGHDR, SFDVKD. The CDR3 length is 14 residues. In nucleotides, the CDR3 is TGTGCCACCAGTGACTTTAGCGCCGCAGATACGCAGTATTTT. Its translation is CATSDFSAADTQYF.